Included here is one T cell receptor beta chain sequence, with context. J gave up 7 bases and V 2 bases, and 5 bases lay outside the gene matches. The CDR3 has 15 residues. CDR1 and CDR2 (germline): SNHLY, FYNNEI. The data are from a study of shared clonotypes between healthy human individuals. Background on the study: Plates per donor: three CD4 naive, three CD4 memory, two CD8 naive, one CD8 memory.

Sequenced by immunoSEQ multiplex PCR; TCRdb stores in-frame clones only, minus some. The sample shows about 1.5 million clones, around 95% of them seen only once. This receptor was taken from a man aged 25-45 years in good health. The sequenced sample was naive CD4+ T cells sorted from blood. Subset: CD45RA+ positively selected. The chain uses TRBV2 and TRBJ2-5, with 12 bases fitting TRBD1. The CDR3 nucleotides are TGTGCCAGCAGTGAACGGGGACAGGGGGCTGGGACCCAGTACTTC. It codes for CASSERGQGAGTQYF.